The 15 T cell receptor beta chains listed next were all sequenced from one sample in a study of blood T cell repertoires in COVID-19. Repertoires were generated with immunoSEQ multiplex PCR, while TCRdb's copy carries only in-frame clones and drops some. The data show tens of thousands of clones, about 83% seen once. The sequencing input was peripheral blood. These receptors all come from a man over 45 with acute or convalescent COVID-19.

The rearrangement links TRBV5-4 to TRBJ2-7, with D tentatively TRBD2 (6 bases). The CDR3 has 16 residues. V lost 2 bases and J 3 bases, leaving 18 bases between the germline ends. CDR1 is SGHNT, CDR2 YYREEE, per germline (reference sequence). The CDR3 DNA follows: TGTGCCAGCAGCTTAGACGCGGGAACAACGAACTACGAGCAGTACTTC. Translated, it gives CASSLDAGTTNYEQYF. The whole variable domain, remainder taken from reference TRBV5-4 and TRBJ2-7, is ETGVTQSPTHLIKTRGQQVTLRCSSQSGHNTVSWYQQALGQGPQFIFQYYREEENGRGNFPPRFSGLQFPNYSSELNVNALELDDSALYLCASSLDAGTTNYEQYFGPGTRLTVT.

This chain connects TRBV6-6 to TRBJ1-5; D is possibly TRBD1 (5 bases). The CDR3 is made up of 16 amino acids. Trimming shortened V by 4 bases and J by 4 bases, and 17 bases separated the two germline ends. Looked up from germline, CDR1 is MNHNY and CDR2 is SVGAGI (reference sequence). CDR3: CASSWTGEGYNQPQHF. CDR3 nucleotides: TGTGCCAGCAGTTGGACGGGGGAGGGATATAATCAGCCCCAGCATTTT.

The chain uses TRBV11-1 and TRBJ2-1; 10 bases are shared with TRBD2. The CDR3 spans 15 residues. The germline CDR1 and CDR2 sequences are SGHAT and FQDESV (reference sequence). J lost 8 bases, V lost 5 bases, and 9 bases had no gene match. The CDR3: CASSPSASGSYEQFF. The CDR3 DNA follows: TGTGCCAGCAGCCCGTCAGCTAGCGGGAGCTATGAGCAGTTCTTC.

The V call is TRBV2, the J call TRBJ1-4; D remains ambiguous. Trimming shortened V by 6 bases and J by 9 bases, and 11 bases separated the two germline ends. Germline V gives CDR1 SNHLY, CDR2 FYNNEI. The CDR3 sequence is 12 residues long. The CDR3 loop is CASRRAIQKLFF. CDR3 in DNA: TGTGCCAGCAGGAGGGCCATACAAAAACTGTTTTTT.

This CDR3 reads CASSLGQGVDGYTF. The DNA of the CDR3 is TGTGCCAGCAGCTTGGGCCAGGGCGTGGATGGCTACACCTTC. The V call is TRBV5-4, the J call TRBJ1-2; D may be TRBD1 (5 bases). Germline values: CDR1 SGHNT, CDR2 YYREEE (reference sequence). V lost 0 bases, J lost 6 bases, and 12 bases lay in between. The CDR3 is 14 residues long.

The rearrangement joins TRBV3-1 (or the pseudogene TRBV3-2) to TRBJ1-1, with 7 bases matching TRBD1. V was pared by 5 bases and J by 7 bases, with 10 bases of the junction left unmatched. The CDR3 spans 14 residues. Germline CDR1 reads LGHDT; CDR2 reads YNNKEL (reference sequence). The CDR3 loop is CASSTPGTASEAFF. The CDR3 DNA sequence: TGTGCCAGCAGCACTCCCGGGACAGCCAGTGAAGCTTTCTTT.

CDR3 residues: CAWSQNQETQYF. CDR3 bases: TGTGCCTGGAGCCAGAACCAAGAGACCCAGTACTTC. The rearrangement joins TRBV30 to TRBJ2-5; no reliable D call. The length of the CDR3 is 12 residues. CDR1 and CDR2 from the germline V gene are GTSNPN and SVGIG (reference sequence). V lost 3 bases, J lost 0 bases, and 5 bases lay in between.

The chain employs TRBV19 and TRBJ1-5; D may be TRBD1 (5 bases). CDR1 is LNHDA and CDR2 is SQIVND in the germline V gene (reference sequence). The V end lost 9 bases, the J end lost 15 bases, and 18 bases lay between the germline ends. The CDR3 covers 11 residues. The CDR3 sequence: CASQRGGDSHF. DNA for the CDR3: TGTGCCAGCCAGCGGGGGGGGGACTCGCATTTT.

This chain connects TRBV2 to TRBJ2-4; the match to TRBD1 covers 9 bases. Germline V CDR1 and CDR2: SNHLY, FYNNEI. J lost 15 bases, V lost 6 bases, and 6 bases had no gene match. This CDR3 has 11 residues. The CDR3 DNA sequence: TGTGCCAGCAGCGTCCGGGACAGGGTGTACTTC. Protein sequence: CASSVRDRVYF.

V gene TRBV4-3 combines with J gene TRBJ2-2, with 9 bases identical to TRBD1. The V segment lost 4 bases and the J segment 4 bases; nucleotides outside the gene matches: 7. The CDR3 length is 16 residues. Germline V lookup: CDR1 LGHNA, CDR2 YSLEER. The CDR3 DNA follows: TGCGCCAGCAGCCGATCACAGGGGGCTGGCACCGGGGAGCTGTTTTTT. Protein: CASSRSQGAGTGELFF.

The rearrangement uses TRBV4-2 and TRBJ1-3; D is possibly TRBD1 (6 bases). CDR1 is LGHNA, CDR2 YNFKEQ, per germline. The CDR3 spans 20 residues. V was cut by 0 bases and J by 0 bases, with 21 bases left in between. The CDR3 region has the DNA TGTGCCAGCAGCCAAGATGGGGGGGCTGGTTGGTCCCTCTCTGGAAACACCATATATTTT. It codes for CASSQDGGAGWSLSGNTIYF.

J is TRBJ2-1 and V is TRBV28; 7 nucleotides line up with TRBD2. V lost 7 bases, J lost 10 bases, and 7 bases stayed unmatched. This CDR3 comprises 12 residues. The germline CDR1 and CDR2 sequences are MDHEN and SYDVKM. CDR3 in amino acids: CASKWGGREQFF. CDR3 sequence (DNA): TGTGCCAGCAAGTGGGGGGGAAGAGAGCAGTTCTTC.

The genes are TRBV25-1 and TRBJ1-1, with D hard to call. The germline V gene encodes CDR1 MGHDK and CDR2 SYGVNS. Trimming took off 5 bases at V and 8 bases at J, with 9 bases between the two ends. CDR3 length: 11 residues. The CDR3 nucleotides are TGTGCCAGCAGTTGGGCCCAGGAAGCTTTCTTT. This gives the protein CASSWAQEAFF.

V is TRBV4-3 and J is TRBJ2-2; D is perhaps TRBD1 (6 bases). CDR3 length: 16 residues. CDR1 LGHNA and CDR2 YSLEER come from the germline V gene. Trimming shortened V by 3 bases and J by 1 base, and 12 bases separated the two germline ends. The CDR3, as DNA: TGCGCCAGCAGCCAGCGCTCGACAGGGAACACCGGGGAGCTGTTTTTT. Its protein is CASSQRSTGNTGELFF.

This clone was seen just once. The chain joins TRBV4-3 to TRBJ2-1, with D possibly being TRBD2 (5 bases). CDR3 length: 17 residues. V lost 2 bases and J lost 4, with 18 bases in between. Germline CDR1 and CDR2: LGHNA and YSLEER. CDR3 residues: CASSQRNSPTGYNEQFF. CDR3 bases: TGCGCCAGCAGCCAAAGGAACTCTCCGACGGGGTACAATGAGCAGTTCTTC.